The 6 T cell receptor beta chains given below trace back to one sample, sequenced in a study of human T cells and chemical hapten exposure. TCRdb processed the RACE reads anew with MiXCR; each CDR3 protein has one entry. Altogether about 190,000 distinct CDR3 sequences are present, approximately 24% being singletons, with the ten largest covering approximately 2.5%. Specified time point: patch test 3, about 24 weeks after DPC sensitization. The treatment is: therapeutic diphenylcyclopropenone sensitization with weekly scalp DPC. The material sequenced was whole blood, taken in connection with sensitization to the hapten diphenylcyclopropenone (DPC). These receptors were taken from a middle-aged woman with alopecia areata. Some clones in this sample may be carry-over from other donors' samples.

V and J are TRBV12-3 or TRBV12-4 and TRBJ1-2, with a tentative D call TRBD1 (5 bases). Trimming left V 5 bases short and J 6 bases short, with 13 bases between. This CDR3 comprises 13 residues. The CDR3 reads CASSRTGFDGYTF. The CDR3 DNA follows: TGTGCCAGCAGTCGCACAGGTTTTGATGGCTACACCTTC.

This clonotype was seen just once. The chain's CDR3 is CSVESASGYYEQYF. Written as DNA, the CDR3 is TGCAGCGTTGAATCGGCTAGCGGTTACTACGAGCAGTACTTC. V and J are TRBV29-1 and TRBJ2-7; 7 bases are shared with TRBD2. With 2 bases clipped from V and 3 bases from J, the junction kept 7 bases outside the gene matches. This CDR3 is 14 amino acids long. CDR1 is SQVTM, CDR2 ANQGSEA, per germline.

The chain has TRBV20-1 and TRBJ2-3, with D tentatively TRBD2 (6 bases). The V gene lost 0 bases and the J gene lost 0 bases, with 13 bases spanning the gap. Germline V gene lookup returns CDR1 DFQATT and CDR2 SNEGSKA (reference sequence). This CDR3 spans 16 amino acids. The CDR3 nucleotides are TGCAGTGCTAGAGAGTGGCTGAGCGGGAGCACAGATACGCAGTATTTT. Translating it yields CSAREWLSGSTDTQYF.

The chain is built from TRBV18 and TRBJ2-4, with D hard to call. Germline V gene lookup returns CDR1 KGHSH and CDR2 LQKENI. The length of the CDR3 is 19 residues. With 4 bases removed from V and 0 bases from J, the gap between germline ends came to 22 bases. The CDR3 DNA sequence: TGTGCCAGCTCACTATGGGTACAACGGAGTACCTTAGCCAAAAACATTCAGTACTTC. It specifies CASSLWVQRSTLAKNIQYF.

A few counts support this clonotype. The chain joins TRBV20-1 to TRBJ2-3; no definite D call. V was trimmed by 3 bases and J by 4 bases, leaving 8 bases between them. The germline V gene has CDR1 DFQATT and CDR2 SNEGSKA (reference sequence). The CDR3 runs 12 residues. The CDR3 protein is CSASWAADTQYF. The CDR3 bases are TGCAGTGCTAGTTGGGCCGCAGATACGCAGTATTTT.

This clonotype turned up a few times. The chain is built from TRBV29-1 and TRBJ2-5, with D possibly TRBD2 on 6 matching bases. The germline CDR1 and CDR2 sequences are SQVTM and ANQGSEA. Deletions cut 4 bases from V and 1 base from J, with 10 bases between. This CDR3 has 13 amino acids. As DNA, the CDR3 is TGCAGCGTTGGGGGGGTAAGCCAAGAGACCCAGTACTTC. It codes for CSVGGVSQETQYF.